The clone carrying this T cell receptor (beta chain) was seen only a few times. Its matching antigen is unknown. The sample comes from a study of T cell repertoires and HLA-DP antigens. This CDR3 is 16 amino acids long. J gave up 1 base and V 3 bases, and 8 bases lay outside the gene matches. Germline assignment: CDR1 SGHAT and CDR2 FQNNGV. Points from the study as a whole: Against both alloantigens, CD137+ clonality was similar, about 0.39.

This table comes from immunoSEQ multiplex PCR, and its TCRdb copy is limited to in-frame clones, with some not included. The data show over 60,000 clones, 80% seen once. The chain employs TRBV11-2 and TRBJ1-1, with 7 bases that match TRBD1. The sequenced sample was CD4+ T cells from PBMCs. The receptor was isolated from a man aged 55-75 years in good health and CMV-seronegative. This CDR3 is CASSFSGQRGNTEAFF. In DNA, the CDR3 is TGTGCCAGCAGCTTCTCGGGACAGAGGGGGAACACTGAAGCTTTCTTT.